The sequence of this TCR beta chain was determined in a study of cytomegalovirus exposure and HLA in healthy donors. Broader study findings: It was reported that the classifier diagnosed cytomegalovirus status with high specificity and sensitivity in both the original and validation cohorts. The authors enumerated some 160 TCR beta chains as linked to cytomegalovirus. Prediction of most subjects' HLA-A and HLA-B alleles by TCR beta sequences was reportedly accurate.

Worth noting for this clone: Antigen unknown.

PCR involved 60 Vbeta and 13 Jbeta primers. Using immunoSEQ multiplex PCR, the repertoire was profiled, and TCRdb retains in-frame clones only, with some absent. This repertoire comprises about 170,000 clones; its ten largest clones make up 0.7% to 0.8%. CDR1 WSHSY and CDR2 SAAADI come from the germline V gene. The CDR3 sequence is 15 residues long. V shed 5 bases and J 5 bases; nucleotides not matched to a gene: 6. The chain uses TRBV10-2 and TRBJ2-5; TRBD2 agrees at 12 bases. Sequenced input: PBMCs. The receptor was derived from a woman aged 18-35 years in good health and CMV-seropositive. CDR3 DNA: TGCGCCAGCAGTTCCGGACTAGCGGGGATGGAGACCCAGTACTTC. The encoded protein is CASSSGLAGMETQYF.